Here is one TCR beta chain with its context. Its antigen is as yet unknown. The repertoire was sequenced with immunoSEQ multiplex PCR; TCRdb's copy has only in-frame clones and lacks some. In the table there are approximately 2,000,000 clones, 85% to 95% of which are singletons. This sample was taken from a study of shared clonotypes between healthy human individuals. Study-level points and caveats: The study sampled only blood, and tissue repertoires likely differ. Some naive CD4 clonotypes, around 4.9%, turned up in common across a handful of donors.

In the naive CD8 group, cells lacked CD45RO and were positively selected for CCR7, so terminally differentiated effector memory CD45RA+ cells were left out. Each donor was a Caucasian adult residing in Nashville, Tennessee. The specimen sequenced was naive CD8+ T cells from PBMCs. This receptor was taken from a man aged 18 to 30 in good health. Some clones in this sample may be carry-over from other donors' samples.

The CDR3 loop reads CASSLSPFSGGEQYF. CDR3 coding DNA: TGTGCCAGCAGTTTATCTCCCTTCTCCGGGGGCGAGCAGTACTTC. The chain carries TRBV27 and TRBJ2-7; weak D call: TRBD2 (6 bases). The V end lost 0 bases, the J end lost 6 bases, and 15 bases lay between the germline ends. CDR1 is MNHEY, CDR2 SMNVEV, per germline (reference sequence). The CDR3 is made up of 15 amino acids.